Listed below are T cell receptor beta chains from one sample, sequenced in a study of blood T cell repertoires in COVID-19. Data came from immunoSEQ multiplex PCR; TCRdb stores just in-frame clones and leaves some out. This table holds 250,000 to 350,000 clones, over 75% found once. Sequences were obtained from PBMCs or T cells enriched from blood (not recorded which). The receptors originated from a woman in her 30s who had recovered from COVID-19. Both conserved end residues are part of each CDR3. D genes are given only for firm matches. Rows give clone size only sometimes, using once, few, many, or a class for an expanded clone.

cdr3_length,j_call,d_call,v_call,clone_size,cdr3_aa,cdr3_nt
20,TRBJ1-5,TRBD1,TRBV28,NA,CASSHNSWTGWFHSNQPQHF,TGTGCCAGCAGTCATAACTCATGGACAGGGTGGTTTCATAGCAATCAGCCCCAGCATTTT
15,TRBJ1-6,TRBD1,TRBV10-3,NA,CAISEWDRGNSPLHF,TGTGCCATCAGTGAGTGGGACAGGGGTAATTCACCCCTCCACTTT
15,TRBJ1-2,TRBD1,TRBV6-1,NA,CASSEAGGGRYGYTF,TGTGCCAGCAGTGAGGCTGGAGGGGGCAGGTATGGCTACACCTTC
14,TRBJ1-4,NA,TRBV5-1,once,CASTKTGAPEKLFF,TGCGCCAGCACCAAAACGGGTGCCCCCGAAAAACTGTTTTTT
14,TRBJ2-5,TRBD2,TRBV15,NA,CATSFGRAAETQYF,TGTGCCACCAGCTTCGGGAGGGCCGCAGAGACCCAGTACTTC
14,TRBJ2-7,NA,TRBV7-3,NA,CASSLGSGHNEQYF,TGTGCCAGCAGCTTAGGATCGGGACATAACGAGCAGTACTTC
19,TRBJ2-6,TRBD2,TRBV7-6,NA,CASSLAYLAGNSGANVLTF,TGTGCCAGCAGCTTAGCGTACCTAGCGGGAAACTCTGGGGCCAACGTCCTGACTTTC
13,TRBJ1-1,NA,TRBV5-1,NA,CASSWSREGEAFF,TGCGCCAGCAGCTGGTCCAGGGAGGGGGAAGCTTTCTTT
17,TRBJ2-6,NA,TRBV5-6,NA,CASSLAGAIPGANVLTF,TGTGCCAGCAGCTTGGCAGGGGCAATACCTGGGGCCAACGTCCTGACTTTC
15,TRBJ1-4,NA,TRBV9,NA,CASSAERATNEKLFF,TGTGCCAGCAGCGCAGAGAGGGCAACTAATGAAAAACTGTTTTTT
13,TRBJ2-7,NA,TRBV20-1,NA,CSASPPGAYEQYF,TGCAGTGCTAGTCCGCCAGGGGCCTACGAGCAGTACTTC
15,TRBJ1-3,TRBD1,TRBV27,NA,CASIINRGDGNTIYF,TGTGCCAGCATTATTAACAGGGGTGATGGAAACACCATATATTTT
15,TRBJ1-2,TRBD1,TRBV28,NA,CASRRDRGWLGGYTF,TGTGCCAGCAGACGTGACAGGGGGTGGTTGGGAGGCTACACCTTC
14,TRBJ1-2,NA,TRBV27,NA,CASSPGTLNYGYTF,TGTGCCAGCAGTCCCGGGACACTAAACTATGGCTACACCTTC
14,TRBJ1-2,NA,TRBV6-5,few,CASSTRQVSYGYTF,TGTGCCAGCAGTACCCGACAGGTCTCCTATGGCTACACCTTC
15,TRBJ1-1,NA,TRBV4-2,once,CASSQDLLLNTEAFF,TGTGCCAGCAGCCAAGATCTTCTTTTGAACACTGAAGCTTTCTTT
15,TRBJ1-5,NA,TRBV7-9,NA,CASSLAGRGYQPQHF,TGTGCCAGCAGCTTAGCGGGGAGGGGATATCAGCCCCAGCATTTT
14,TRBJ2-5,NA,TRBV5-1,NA,CASSLAGERETQYF,TGCGCCAGCAGCTTGGCCGGGGAAAGAGAGACCCAGTACTTC
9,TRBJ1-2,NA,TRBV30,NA,CAWRGHFTF,TGTGCCTGGAGAGGACATTTCACCTTC
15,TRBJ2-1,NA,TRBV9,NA,CASSATGAEYNEQFF,TGTGCCAGCAGTGCCACAGGAGCAGAGTACAATGAGCAGTTCTTC
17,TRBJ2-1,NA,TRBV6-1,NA,CASSEPDEVISYNEQFF,TGTGCCAGCAGTGAACCCGACGAGGTGATCTCCTACAATGAGCAGTTCTTC
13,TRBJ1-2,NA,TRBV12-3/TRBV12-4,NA,CASSPWTPRGYTF,TGTGCCAGCAGCCCCTGGACACCGAGAGGCTACACCTTC
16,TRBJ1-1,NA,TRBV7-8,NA,CASSLALIGQNTEAFF,TGTGCCAGCAGCTTAGCGCTAATTGGACAGAACACTGAAGCTTTCTTT
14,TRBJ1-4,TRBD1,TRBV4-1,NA,CASSRDRSDEKLFF,TGCGCCAGCAGCCGGGACAGGTCGGATGAAAAACTGTTTTTT
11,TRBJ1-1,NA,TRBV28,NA,CASTLNTEAFF,TGTGCCAGCACCCTCAACACTGAAGCTTTCTTT
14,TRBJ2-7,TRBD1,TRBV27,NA,CASSFAGQAYEQYF,TGTGCCAGCAGTTTCGCAGGACAGGCCTACGAGCAGTACTTC
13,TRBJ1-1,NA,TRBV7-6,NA,CASSFYQNTEAFF,TGTGCCAGCAGCTTCTATCAGAACACTGAAGCTTTCTTT
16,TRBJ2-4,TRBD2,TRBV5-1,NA,CASSLVGLAGKNIQYF,TGCGCCAGCAGCTTGGTGGGACTAGCGGGAAAAAACATTCAGTACTTC
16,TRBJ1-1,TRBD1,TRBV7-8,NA,CASSPRQGGQNTEAFF,TGTGCCAGCAGCCCGAGACAGGGGGGGCAGAACACTGAAGCTTTCTTT
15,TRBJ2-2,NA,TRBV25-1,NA,CASSPGAGYTGELFF,TGTGCCAGCTCCCCTGGGGCGGGGTACACCGGGGAGCTGTTTTTT
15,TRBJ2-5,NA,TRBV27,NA,CASREVITSQETQYF,TGTGCCAGCAGGGAGGTAATAACAAGTCAAGAGACCCAGTACTTC
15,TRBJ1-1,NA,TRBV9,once,CASSPSTVTYAEAFF,TGTGCCAGCAGCCCCTCGACAGTTACTTACGCTGAAGCTTTCTTT
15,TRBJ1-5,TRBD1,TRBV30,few,CAWSVGTGPNQPQHF,TGTGCCTGGAGTGTGGGGACAGGGCCGAATCAGCCCCAGCATTTT
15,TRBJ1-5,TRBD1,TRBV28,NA,CASIRTGSSNQPQHF,TGTGCCAGCATTCGGACAGGTTCTAGCAATCAGCCCCAGCATTTT
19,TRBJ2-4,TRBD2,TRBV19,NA,CASSMDTGTSGLAKNIQYF,TGTGCCAGTAGTATGGATACCGGGACTAGCGGACTAGCCAAAAACATTCAGTACTTC
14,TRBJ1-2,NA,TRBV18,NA,CASSPERLSYGYTF,TGTGCCAGCTCACCAGAAAGACTGAGCTATGGCTACACCTTC
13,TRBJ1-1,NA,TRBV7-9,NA,CASSLDRNTEAFF,TGTGCCAGCAGCCTGGACAGGAACACTGAAGCTTTCTTT
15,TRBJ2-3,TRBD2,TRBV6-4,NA,CASSDSWREGNTQYF,TGTGCCAGCAGTGACTCTTGGCGGGAGGGCAATACGCAGTATTTT
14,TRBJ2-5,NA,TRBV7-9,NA,CASRLPRVQETQYF,TGTGCCAGCAGACTACCGAGGGTGCAAGAGACCCAGTACTTC
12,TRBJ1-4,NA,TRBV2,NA,CASSWVERKLFF,TGTGCCAGCAGTTGGGTGGAGAGAAAACTGTTTTTT
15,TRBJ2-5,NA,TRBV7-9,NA,CASSLVSAGQETQYF,TGTGCCAGCAGCTTAGTATCGGCAGGCCAAGAGACCCAGTACTTC
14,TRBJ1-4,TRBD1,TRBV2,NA,CASSSGGINEKLFF,TGTGCCAGCAGTTCAGGGGGTATTAATGAAAAACTGTTTTTT
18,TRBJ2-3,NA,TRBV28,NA,CASSFNRASYYFTDTQYF,TGTGCCAGCAGTTTCAACAGGGCCTCATATTACTTCACAGATACGCAGTATTTT
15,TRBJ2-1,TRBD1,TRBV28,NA,CASTLPGTVAGEQFF,TGTGCCAGCACCCTACCCGGGACAGTCGCCGGTGAGCAGTTCTTC
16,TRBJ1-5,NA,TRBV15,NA,CATSGRGRGTNQPQHF,TGTGCCACCAGCGGGAGAGGCAGGGGCACGAATCAGCCCCAGCATTTT
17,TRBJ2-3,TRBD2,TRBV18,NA,CASSLPTSGTITDTQYF,TGTGCCAGCTCACTACCGACTAGCGGGACCATAACAGATACGCAGTATTTT
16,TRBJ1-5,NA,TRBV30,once,CAWTLGGSISNQPQHF,TGTGCCTGGACCCTGGGGGGGTCAATTAGCAATCAGCCCCAGCATTTT
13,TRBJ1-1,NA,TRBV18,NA,CASLRTAEIEAFF,TGTGCCAGCTTACGGACAGCCGAAATTGAAGCTTTCTTT
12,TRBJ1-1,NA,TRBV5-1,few,CASSSQGTEAFF,TGCGCCAGCAGCTCCCAGGGCACTGAAGCTTTCTTT
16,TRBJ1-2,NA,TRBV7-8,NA,CASSPRQMTYVDGYTF,TGTGCCAGCAGCCCTAGACAGATGACCTATGTGGATGGCTACACCTTC
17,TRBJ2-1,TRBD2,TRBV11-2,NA,CASSSSRTSGKPNEQFF,TGTGCCAGCAGCTCATCCCGGACTAGCGGCAAGCCTAATGAGCAGTTCTTC